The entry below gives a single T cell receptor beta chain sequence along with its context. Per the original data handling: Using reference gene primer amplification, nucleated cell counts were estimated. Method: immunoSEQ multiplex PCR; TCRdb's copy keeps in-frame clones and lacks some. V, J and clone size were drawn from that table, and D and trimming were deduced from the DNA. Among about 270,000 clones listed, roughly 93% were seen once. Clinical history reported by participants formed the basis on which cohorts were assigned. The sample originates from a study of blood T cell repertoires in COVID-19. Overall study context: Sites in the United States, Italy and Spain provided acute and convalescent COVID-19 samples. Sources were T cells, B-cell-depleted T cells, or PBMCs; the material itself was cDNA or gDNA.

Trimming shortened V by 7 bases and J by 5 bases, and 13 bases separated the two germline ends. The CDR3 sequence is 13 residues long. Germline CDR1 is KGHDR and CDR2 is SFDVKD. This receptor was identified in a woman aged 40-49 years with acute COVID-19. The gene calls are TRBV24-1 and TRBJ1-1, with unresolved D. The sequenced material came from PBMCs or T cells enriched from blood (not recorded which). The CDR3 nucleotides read TGTGCCACCAGCGGCGGGGAGTATACTGAAGCTTTCTTT. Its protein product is CATSGGEYTEAFF.